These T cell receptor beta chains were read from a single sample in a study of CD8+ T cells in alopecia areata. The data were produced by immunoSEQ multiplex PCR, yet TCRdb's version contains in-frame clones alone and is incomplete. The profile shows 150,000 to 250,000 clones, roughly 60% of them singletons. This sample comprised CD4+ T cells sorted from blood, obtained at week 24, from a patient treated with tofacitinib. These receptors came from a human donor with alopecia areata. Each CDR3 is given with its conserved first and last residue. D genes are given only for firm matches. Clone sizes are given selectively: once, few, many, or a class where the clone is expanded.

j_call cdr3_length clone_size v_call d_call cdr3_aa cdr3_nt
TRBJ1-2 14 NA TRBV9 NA CASSVARANYGYTF TGTGCCAGCAGCGTAGCGCGTGCTAACTATGGCTACACCTTC
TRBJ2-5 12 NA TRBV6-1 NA CASSAQQETQYF TGTGCCAGCAGTGCACAGCAAGAGACCCAGTACTTC
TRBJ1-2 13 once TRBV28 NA CASSRQGSYGYTF TGTGCCAGCAGTCGGCAGGGGAGCTATGGCTACACCTTC
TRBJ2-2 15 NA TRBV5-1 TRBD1 CASCFTGTGTGELFF TGCGCCAGCTGTTTTACCGGGACAGGGACCGGGGAGCTGTTTTTT
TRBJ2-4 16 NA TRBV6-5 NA CASSYSAAGAKNIQYF TGTGCCAGCAGTTACTCGGCAGCGGGAGCCAAAAACATTCAGTACTTC
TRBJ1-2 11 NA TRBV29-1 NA CSVERGYGYTF TGCAGCGTTGAACGAGGCTATGGCTACACCTTC
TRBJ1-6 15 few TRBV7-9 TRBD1 CASSLGQGSNSPLHF TGTGCCAGCAGCCTTGGACAGGGGTCGAATTCACCCCTCCACTTT
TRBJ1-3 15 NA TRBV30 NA CAWSLKGLYGNTIYF TGTGCCTGGAGCCTAAAAGGGTTGTACGGAAACACCATATATTTT
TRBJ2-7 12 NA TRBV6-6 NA CASSPHEYEQYF TGTGCCAGCAGTCCGCACGAGTACGAGCAGTACTTC
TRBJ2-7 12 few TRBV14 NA CASSLQGGEQYF TGTGCCAGCAGCCTCCAGGGAGGAGAGCAGTACTTC
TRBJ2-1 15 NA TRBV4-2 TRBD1 CASSPGQDSYNEQFF TGTGCCAGCAGCCCCGGACAGGACTCCTACAATGAGCAGTTCTTC
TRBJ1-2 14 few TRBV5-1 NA CASSLGFEGNGYTF TGCGCCAGCAGCTTGGGGTTTGAGGGAAATGGCTACACCTTC
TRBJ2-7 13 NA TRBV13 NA CASSSPHSYEQYF TGTGCCAGCAGCTCCCCACACTCCTACGAGCAGTACTTC
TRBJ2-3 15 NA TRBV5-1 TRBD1 CASSFVQGGTDTQYF TGCGCCAGCAGCTTTGTCCAGGGGGGCACAGATACGCAGTATTTT
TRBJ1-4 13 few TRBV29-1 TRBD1 CSVGQGTNEKLFF TGCAGCGTTGGACAGGGGACTAATGAAAAACTGTTTTTT
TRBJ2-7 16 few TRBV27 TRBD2 CASSLPVTSGSYEQYF TGTGCCAGCAGTTTGCCGGTGACTAGCGGCTCCTACGAGCAGTACTTC
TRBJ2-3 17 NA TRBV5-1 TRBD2 CASSLARASGSADTQYF TGCGCCAGCAGCTTGGCCCGAGCTAGCGGGAGTGCAGATACGCAGTATTTT
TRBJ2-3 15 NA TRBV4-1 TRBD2 CASSLLAAPTDTQYF TGCGCCAGCAGCCTACTAGCGGCCCCCACAGATACGCAGTATTTT
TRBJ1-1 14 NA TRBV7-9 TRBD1 CASSFGDRATEAFF TGTGCCAGCAGCTTCGGGGACAGGGCCACTGAAGCTTTCTTT
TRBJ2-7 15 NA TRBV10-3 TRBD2 CAIRDGTSGSTEQYF TGTGCCATCAGGGATGGGACTAGCGGGAGTACCGAGCAGTACTTC
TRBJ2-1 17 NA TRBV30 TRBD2 CAWSKGLAGGGAYEQFF TGTGCCTGGAGTAAAGGACTAGCGGGAGGAGGGGCCTATGAGCAGTTCTTC
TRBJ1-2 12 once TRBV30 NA CAWSVPGTGYTF TGTGCCTGGAGTGTACCAGGGACTGGCTACACCTTC
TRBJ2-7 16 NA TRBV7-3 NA CASSLGLRQGSREQYF TGTGCCAGCAGCTTAGGTCTGCGGCAGGGAAGTCGCGAGCAGTACTTC
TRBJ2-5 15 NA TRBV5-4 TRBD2 CASSLASGREETQYF TGTGCCAGCAGCTTGGCAAGCGGGAGAGAAGAGACCCAGTACTTC
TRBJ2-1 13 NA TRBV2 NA CATAERGRNEQFF TGTGCCACCGCCGAAAGGGGGAGGAATGAGCAGTTCTTC
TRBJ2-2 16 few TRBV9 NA CASSVAQGRATGELFF TGTGCCAGCAGCGTAGCCCAGGGGCGAGCCACCGGGGAGCTGTTTTTT
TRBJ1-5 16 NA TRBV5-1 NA CARRPPKELGNQPQHF TGCGCCAGGCGCCCCCCTAAGGAGCTTGGCAATCAGCCCCAGCATTTT
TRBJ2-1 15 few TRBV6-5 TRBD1 CASSYPGQGASEQFF TGTGCCAGCAGTTACCCGGGACAGGGGGCGTCTGAGCAGTTCTTC
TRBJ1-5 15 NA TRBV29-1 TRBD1 CSVGDRGRSNQPQHF TGCAGCGTCGGGGACAGGGGGCGAAGCAATCAGCCCCAGCATTTT
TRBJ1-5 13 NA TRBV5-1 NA CASSLGRDQPQHF TGCGCCAGCAGCTTGGGACGTGATCAGCCCCAGCATTTT
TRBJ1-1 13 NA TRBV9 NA CASSVEWGTEAFF TGTGCCAGCAGCGTAGAATGGGGGACTGAAGCTTTCTTT
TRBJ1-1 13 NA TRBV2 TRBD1 CASRTTGGTEAFF TGTGCCAGCAGGACGACAGGGGGCACTGAAGCTTTCTTT
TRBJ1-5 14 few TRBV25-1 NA CASSESGSNQPQHF TGTGCCAGCAGTGAATCAGGGAGCAATCAGCCCCAGCATTTT
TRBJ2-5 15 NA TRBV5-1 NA CASSLGSQAGETQYF TGCGCCAGCAGCTTGGGATCCCAGGCAGGAGAGACCCAGTACTTC
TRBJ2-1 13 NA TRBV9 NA CASSVMGNNEQFF TGTGCCAGCAGCGTAATGGGAAACAATGAGCAGTTCTTC
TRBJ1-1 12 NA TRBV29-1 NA CSARGQNTEAFF TGCAGCGCGCGGGGACAGAACACTGAAGCTTTCTTT
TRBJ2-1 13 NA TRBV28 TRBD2 CAYRTSGDNEQFF TGTGCATACAGGACTAGCGGGGACAATGAGCAGTTCTTC
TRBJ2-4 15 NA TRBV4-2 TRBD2 CASSAAGGPENIQYF TGTGCCAGCAGCGCTGCGGGGGGCCCGGAAAACATTCAGTACTTC
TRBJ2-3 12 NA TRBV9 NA CASSGYTDTQYF TGTGCCAGCAGCGGGTACACAGATACGCAGTATTTT
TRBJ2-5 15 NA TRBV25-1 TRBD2 CASGNSGRAGETQYF TGTGCCAGCGGGAATAGCGGGAGGGCCGGTGAGACCCAGTACTTC
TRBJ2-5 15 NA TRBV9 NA CASSVGGTPRETQYF TGTGCCAGCAGCGTTGGTGGGACCCCTCGGGAGACCCAGTACTTC
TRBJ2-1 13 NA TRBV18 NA CASSGRLASEQFF TGTGCCAGCTCGGGGAGGCTAGCGAGCGAGCAGTTCTTC
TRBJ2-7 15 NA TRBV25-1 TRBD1 CASIDVDRGNYEQYF TGTGCCAGCATTGATGTGGACAGGGGGAACTACGAGCAGTACTTC
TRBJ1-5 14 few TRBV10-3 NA CAISDPTGDQPQHF TGTGCCATCAGTGATCCTACGGGAGATCAGCCCCAGCATTTT
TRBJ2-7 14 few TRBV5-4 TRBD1 CASSFRTGGYEQYF TGTGCCAGCAGTTTCAGGACAGGAGGTTACGAGCAGTACTTC
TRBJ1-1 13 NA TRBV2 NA CASNVGLNTEAFF TGTGCCAGCAATGTGGGCCTGAACACTGAAGCTTTCTTT
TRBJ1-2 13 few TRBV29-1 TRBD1 CSVDRGPGYGYTF TGCAGCGTGGACAGGGGGCCGGGCTATGGCTACACCTTC
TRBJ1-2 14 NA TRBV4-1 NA CASRPTAGGYGYTF TGCGCCAGCAGACCTACTGCCGGGGGCTATGGCTACACCTTC
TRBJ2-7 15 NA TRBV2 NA CASRGGTESFYEQYF TGTGCCAGCAGGGGCGGGACAGAGAGCTTCTACGAGCAGTACTTC
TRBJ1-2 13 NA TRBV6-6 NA CASMRGPSGGYTF TGTGCCAGCATGAGGGGCCCCTCAGGGGGCTACACCTTC
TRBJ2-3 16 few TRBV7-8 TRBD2 CASSYPGTSVTDTQYF TGTGCCAGCAGCTATCCAGGGACTAGCGTCACAGATACGCAGTATTTT
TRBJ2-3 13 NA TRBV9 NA CASSPSMTDTQYF TGTGCCAGCAGCCCATCTATGACAGATACGCAGTATTTT
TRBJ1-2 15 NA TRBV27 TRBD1 CASSYRDRGNYGYTF TGTGCCAGCAGTTACCGGGACAGGGGTAACTATGGCTACACCTTC
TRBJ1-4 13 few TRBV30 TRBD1 CAWQGAGMVKLFF TGTGCCTGGCAGGGGGCTGGAATGGTGAAACTGTTTTTT
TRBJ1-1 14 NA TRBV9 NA CASSVAGMNTEAFF TGTGCCAGCAGCGTAGCCGGAATGAACACTGAAGCTTTCTTT